This TCR beta chain was sequenced in a study of T cell repertoires in cytomegalovirus infection. Study-wide points: CMV carriers having the relevant HLA were flagged by cumulative public TCR beta family frequency. What dominated the ex vivo response were HLA-C-restricted CMV-specific TCR beta clonotypes.

About this clonotype: Its antigen remains unidentified.

MiXCR, run by TCRdb on the reads, gives a single entry per CDR3 protein. The repertoire has around 430,000 distinct CDR3 sequences, about 39% of them found once; the top ten carry roughly two fifths. There are 20 residues in the CDR3. V dropped 1 base and J dropped 2; count of bases not matched to a gene: 9. Germline loops: CDR1 SGHAT, CDR2 FQNNGV. The source of this sequence is a human donor in good health (CMV status not recorded). Some clones in this sample may be carry-over from other donors' samples. The specimen comprised cultured PBMCs, sampled from culture after CMV antigen stimulation. The chain is built from TRBV11-2 and TRBJ2-1, with TRBD2 matching over 15 bases. CDR3 amino acids: CASSLGKRTSGRVAYNEQFF. The CDR3 DNA reads TGTGCCAGCAGCTTAGGTAAAAGGACTAGCGGGAGGGTAGCCTACAATGAGCAGTTCTTC.